The 28 T cell receptor beta chains below were found in one sample sequenced in a study of blood T cell repertoires in COVID-19. The repertoire was sequenced with immunoSEQ multiplex PCR; TCRdb's copy has only in-frame clones and lacks some. Of 200,000 to 300,000 clones detected, 65% to 85% appear once; the ten largest clones hold 7.9%. The sample comprised peripheral blood. All receptors derive from a woman aged 80 or over with acute or convalescent COVID-19.

V is TRBV25-1 and J is TRBJ1-4; unclear D gene. From germline, CDR1 is MGHDK and CDR2 SYGVNS. The CDR3 runs to 14 residues. V lost 5 bases and J 5 bases, leaving 12 bases between the germline ends. The CDR3, as DNA: TGTGCCAGCAGTACTCACCAGACAAATGAAAAACTGTTTTTT. Translated, it gives CASSTHQTNEKLFF.

This chain connects TRBV7-2 to TRBJ2-3, with 13 bases lining up with TRBD2. The ends lost 6 bases at V and 5 bases at J; junction bases unmatched: 5. Germline loops: CDR1 SGHTA, CDR2 FQGNSA. This CDR3 contains 15 residues. The CDR3 is CASSRTSGGGDTQYF. The CDR3 DNA reads as TGTGCCAGCAGTCGGACTAGCGGGGGTGGAGATACGCAGTATTTT.

The V call is TRBV6-5, the J call TRBJ1-2, with 8 nucleotides matching TRBD1. Germline-derived CDR1 and CDR2 are MNHEY and SVGAGI. V shed 5 bases, J shed 7 bases, and the junction held 6 bases outside the gene matches. The CDR3 consists of 13 residues. The CDR3 reads CASSQITGGGYTF. The CDR3 bases are TGTGCCAGCAGTCAAATTACAGGGGGTGGCTACACCTTC.

The chain carries TRBV11-2 and TRBJ2-3; 12 bases are a match to TRBD2. The V gene's germline CDR1 is SGHAT and CDR2 FQNNGV. The CDR3 has 16 residues. The ends lost 5 bases at V and 2 bases at J; junction bases unmatched: 5. CDR3 in amino acids: CASSPRLAGDTDTQYF. CDR3 nucleotides: TGTGCCAGCAGCCCACGACTAGCGGGGGACACAGATACGCAGTATTTT.

The chain combines TRBV5-1 with TRBJ1-1; perhaps TRBD1 as D (5 bases). The CDR3 spans 13 residues. The germline CDR1 and CDR2 sequences are SGHRS and YFSETQ. V dropped 0 bases and J dropped 7 bases, with 10 bases sitting between them. The chain's CDR3 is CASSLDRYNEAFF. The CDR3 DNA sequence: TGCGCCAGCAGCTTGGACAGGTATAATGAAGCTTTCTTT.

The chain couples TRBV28 to TRBJ1-2, with TRBD1 identical over 7 bases. The CDR3 extends over 15 amino acids. The V segment lost 6 bases and the J segment 4 bases; nucleotides outside the gene matches: 11. CDR1 is MDHEN, CDR2 SYDVKM, per germline. In DNA form, the CDR3 reads TGTGCCAGCAGCCAGGGGGGAGGATCGTCCTATGGCTACACCTTC. Its protein product is CASSQGGGSSYGYTF.

On this clone itself: This sample includes further DNA sequences coding for the same CDR3. The V and J genes are TRBV24-1 and TRBJ1-5, with D possibly TRBD1 on 6 matching bases. Germline CDR1 and CDR2: KGHDR and SFDVKD. The V end lost 5 bases, the J end lost 5 bases, and 9 bases lay between the germline ends. The CDR3 runs to 13 residues. CDR3 DNA sequence: TGTGCCACCAGTGGCGGGGGCTATCAGCCCCAGCATTTT. The encoded protein is CATSGGGYQPQHF.

This clone was observed a single time. The J gene is TRBJ2-1, the V gene TRBV5-1; D is ambiguous. This CDR3 comprises 13 residues. V was clipped by 5 bases and J by 6 bases, with 12 bases between them. CDR1 is SGHRS and CDR2 is YFSETQ in the germline V gene. In nucleotides, the CDR3 is TGCGCCAGCAGTTCTAACCTCGGCAATGAGCAGTTCTTC. Translation: CASSSNLGNEQFF.

This clone was seen repeatedly, ten times or more. One end of the junction fails to match germline, which may point to a read error. The chain joins TRBV29-1 to TRBJ2-1, with TRBD2 matching 14 bases. Looked up from germline, CDR1 is SQVTM and CDR2 is ANQGSEA. The CDR3 loop spans 18 amino acids. The chain's CDR3 is CSVEVPGLAGVAPGEQFF. CDR3 sequence (DNA): TGCAGCGTGGAAGTCCCGGGACTAGCGGGAGTGGCGCCGGGTGAGCAGTTCTTC.

V usage is TRBV6-5 and J usage is TRBJ2-7; the D gene is possibly TRBD2 (6 bases). Germline CDR1 MNHEY, CDR2 SVGAGI. The V and J ends lost 1 base and 6 bases respectively, with 13 bases between them. CDR3 length equals 14 residues. The CDR3 sequence is CASSYLGGGSEQYF. CDR3 bases: TGTGCCAGCAGTTACTTGGGGGGAGGAAGCGAGCAGTACTTC.

The V and J genes are TRBV5-4 and TRBJ2-5; 8 positions agree with TRBD1. This CDR3 contains 13 residues. Trimming removed 4 bases from V and 5 bases from J; junction bases left unmatched: 4. Germline-derived CDR1 and CDR2 are SGHNT and YYREEE (reference sequence). Here the CDR3 reads CASSPTGEETQYF. CDR3 nucleotide sequence: TGTGCCAGCAGCCCGACAGGGGAGGAGACCCAGTACTTC.

This clone has a handful of counts. This chain links TRBV19 with TRBJ1-2, with 12 bases aligning to TRBD1. This CDR3 contains 16 residues. CDR1 and CDR2 from the germline V gene are LNHDA and SQIVND (reference sequence). V lost 4 bases, J lost 4 bases, and 7 bases stayed unmatched. CDR3 sequence: CASSTRPGQGAYGYTF. DNA for the CDR3: TGTGCCAGTAGTACCAGGCCGGGACAGGGGGCCTATGGCTACACCTTC.

The chain has TRBV6-6 and TRBJ1-1; D not certain. The V end lost 2 bases, the J end lost 3 bases, and 13 bases lay between the germline ends. The CDR3 runs to 15 residues. Germline lookup yields CDR1 MNHNY and CDR2 SVGAGI (reference sequence). The DNA for the CDR3 is TGTGCCAGCAGTTACCTTCCCAGGTCGTACACTGAAGCTTTCTTT. Amino acid sequence: CASSYLPRSYTEAFF.

The V call is TRBV7-9, the J call TRBJ1-4, with 8 positions matching TRBD1. Germline assignment: CDR1 SEHNR and CDR2 FQNEAQ (reference sequence). V gave up 3 bases and J gave up 10 bases; unmatched junction bases: 10. This CDR3 contains 15 residues. CDR3 nucleotide sequence: TGTGCCAGCAGCTTTGACCTGACACAGGGGGGAAAACTGTTTTTT. Its protein product is CASSFDLTQGGKLFF.

V and J are TRBV5-1 and TRBJ2-3, with 9 bases lining up with TRBD2. The trim removed 4 bases at V and 0 bases at J, leaving 6 bases unmatched. Looked up from germline, CDR1 is SGHRS and CDR2 is YFSETQ. The CDR3 runs to 16 residues. This CDR3 reads CASSLSGGSSTDTQYF. In DNA, the CDR3 is TGCGCCAGCAGCCTTAGCGGGGGATCTAGCACAGATACGCAGTATTTT.

The J gene is TRBJ2-2, the V gene TRBV11-2; 8 positions match TRBD1. The germline V gene has CDR1 SGHAT and CDR2 FQNNGV. The V and J ends lost 4 bases and 4 bases, in that order; junction bases with no gene match: 5. The CDR3 spans 15 residues. The CDR3, as DNA: TGTGCCAGCAGCTCCGGACAGGGAGGCACCGGGGAGCTGTTTTTT. Translation: CASSSGQGGTGELFF.

V gene TRBV5-1 combines with J gene TRBJ1-4; D unresolved. The CDR3 has 15 residues. CDR1 is SGHRS, CDR2 YFSETQ, per germline. Trimming stripped 0 bases from V and 1 base from J, with 7 bases between. The DNA for the CDR3 is TGCGCCAGCAGCTTGGGAGGGTTAACTAATGAAAAACTGTTTTTT. Protein product: CASSLGGLTNEKLFF.

The J gene is TRBJ2-3, the V gene TRBV7-3; 8 bases are a match to TRBD2. V gave up 5 bases and J gave up 0 bases; unmatched junction bases: 7. The CDR3 covers 16 residues. Per the germline V gene, CDR1 is SGHTA and CDR2 is FQGTGA. The CDR3 loop is CASSPYRLASTDTQYF. CDR3 sequence (DNA): TGTGCCAGCAGCCCCTACCGACTAGCGAGCACAGATACGCAGTATTTT. The entire variable domain, with the rest obtained from reference TRBV7-3 and TRBJ2-3, is as follows: GAGVSQTPSNKVTEKGKYVELRCDPISGHTALYWYRQSLGQGPEFLIYFQGTGAADDSGLPNDRFFAVRPEGSVSTLKIQRTERGDSAVYLCASSPYRLASTDTQYFGPGTRLTVL.

The V gene is TRBV11-3, the J gene TRBJ2-3, with 13 positions matching TRBD2. The CDR3 consists of 16 residues. Losses at the gene ends were 5 bases for V and 3 bases for J; bases not matched to a gene: 5. Germline V lookup: CDR1 SGHNT, CDR2 YENEEA. CDR3 sequence (DNA): TGTGCCAGCAGCCCGGGGACTAGCGGGGAGACAGATACGCAGTATTTT. Translated, it gives CASSPGTSGETDTQYF.

The gene calls are TRBV2 and TRBJ2-2, with D tentatively TRBD2 (6 bases). CDR3 length equals 14 residues. In germline, CDR1 is SNHLY, CDR2 FYNNEI. CDR3 in amino acids: CASHAGTNTGELFF. DNA for the CDR3: TGTGCGAGCCACGCGGGGACGAACACCGGGGAGCTGTTTTTT.

DNA of the CDR3: TGTGCCAGCTCACCTCTGGACACCCACTTAGGGGACACCGGGGAGCTGTTTTTT. Encoded protein: CASSPLDTHLGDTGELFF. The chain is built from TRBV18 and TRBJ2-2, with D possibly matching TRBD1 (5 bases). In germline, CDR1 is KGHSH, CDR2 LQKENI. The length of the CDR3 is 18 residues. Deletions cut 3 bases from V and 3 bases from J, with 20 bases between. Looking up the rest from reference TRBV18 and TRBJ2-2 gives the full variable domain: NAGVMQNPRHLVRRRGQEARLRCSPMKGHSHVYWYRQLPEEGLKFMVYLQKENIIDESGMPKERFSAEFPKEGPSILRIQQVVRGDSAAYFCASSPLDTHLGDTGELFFGEGSRLTVL.

The chain links TRBV6-5 to TRBJ2-5; 11 bases match TRBD2. Germline CDR1 and CDR2: MNHEY and SVGAGI. V lost 6 bases to trimming and J lost 3 bases; unmatched junction nucleotides: 0. The CDR3 totals 13 residues. The chain's CDR3 is CASRLAGEETQYF. The CDR3 DNA reads as TGTGCCAGCAGACTAGCGGGGGAAGAGACCCAGTACTTC.

The genes are TRBV21-1 and TRBJ2-7; the D call TRBD1 from the table was never checked on the DNA. TRBV21-1 is a listed pseudogene. This CDR3 is 15 amino acids long. The chain's CDR3 is CASSKVRTGNYEQYF. The DNA of the CDR3 is TGTGCCAGCAGCAAAGTTAGGACAGGGAACTACGAGCAGTACTTC.

This clone was detected only a few times. The rearrangement links TRBV27 to TRBJ2-7; TRBD1 agrees at 8 bases. Germline V gene data show CDR1 as MNHEY and CDR2 as SMNVEV (reference sequence). The CDR3 runs to 15 residues. The ends lost 5 bases at V and 5 bases at J; junction bases unmatched: 11. CDR3 in amino acids: CASSLDRGQAHEQYF. The DNA for the CDR3 is TGTGCCAGCAGTCTCGACAGGGGACAGGCCCACGAGCAGTACTTC.

CDR3 coding DNA: TGCAGCGTTCCACTAGCGGGGGCTAGGGAGACCCAGTACTTC. Translation gives CSVPLAGARETQYF. The chain employs TRBV29-1 and TRBJ2-5; the match to TRBD2 covers 11 bases. The CDR3 is made up of 14 amino acids. Germline assignment: CDR1 SQVTM and CDR2 ANQGSEA. The junction had 7 bases not matched to a gene; V was cut back by 5 bases and J by 5 bases.

The genes are TRBV19 and TRBJ2-7; the D is unclear. Per germline, CDR1 LNHDA and CDR2 SQIVND (reference sequence). The CDR3 covers 13 residues. The V and J ends lost 3 bases and 6 bases respectively, with 12 bases between them. CDR3 in DNA: TGTGCCAGTAGTATTAAGCACCCATTCGAGCAGTACTTC. Translation gives CASSIKHPFEQYF. Full variable domain (remainder filled in from reference TRBV19 and TRBJ2-7): DGGITQSPKYLFRKEGQNVTLSCEQNLNHDAMYWYRQDPGQGLRLIYYSQIVNDFQKGDIAEGYSVSREKKESFPLTVTSAQKNPTAFYLCASSIKHPFEQYFGPGTRLTVT.

This sequence joins TRBV19 and TRBJ2-1, with 14 nucleotides matching TRBD2. The V gene end was trimmed by 7 bases and the J gene end by 9 bases; junction bases not matched to a gene: 8. This CDR3 comprises 15 residues. Per the germline V gene, CDR1 is LNHDA and CDR2 is SQIVND (reference sequence). The CDR3: CASTGTSGSQSEQFF. The DNA for the CDR3 is TGTGCCAGTACCGGGACTAGCGGGAGTCAGTCTGAGCAGTTCTTC.

V is TRBV30 and J is TRBJ1-2; D remains unclear. CDR3 length: 12 residues. Between the trimmed V and J ends, which lost 0 bases and 6 bases, there was a span of 8 bases. CDR1 is GTSNPN and CDR2 is SVGIG in the germline V gene (reference sequence). The CDR3 is CAWSVGGNGYTF. The CDR3 nucleotides read TGTGCCTGGAGTGTGGGAGGGAATGGCTACACCTTC.